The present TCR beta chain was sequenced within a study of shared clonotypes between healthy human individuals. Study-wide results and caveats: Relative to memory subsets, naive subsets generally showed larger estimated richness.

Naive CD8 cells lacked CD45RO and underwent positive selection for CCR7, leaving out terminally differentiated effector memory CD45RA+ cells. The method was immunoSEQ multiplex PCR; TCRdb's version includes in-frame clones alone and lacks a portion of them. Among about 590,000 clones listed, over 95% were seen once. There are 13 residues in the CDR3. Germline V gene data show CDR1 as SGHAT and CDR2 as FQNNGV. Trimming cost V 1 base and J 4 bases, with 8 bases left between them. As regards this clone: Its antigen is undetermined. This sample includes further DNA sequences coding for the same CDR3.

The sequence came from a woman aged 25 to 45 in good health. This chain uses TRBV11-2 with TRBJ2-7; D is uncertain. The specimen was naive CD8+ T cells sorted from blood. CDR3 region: CASSLGSSYEQYF. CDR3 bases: TGTGCCAGCAGCTTAGGCAGTAGTTACGAGCAGTACTTC.